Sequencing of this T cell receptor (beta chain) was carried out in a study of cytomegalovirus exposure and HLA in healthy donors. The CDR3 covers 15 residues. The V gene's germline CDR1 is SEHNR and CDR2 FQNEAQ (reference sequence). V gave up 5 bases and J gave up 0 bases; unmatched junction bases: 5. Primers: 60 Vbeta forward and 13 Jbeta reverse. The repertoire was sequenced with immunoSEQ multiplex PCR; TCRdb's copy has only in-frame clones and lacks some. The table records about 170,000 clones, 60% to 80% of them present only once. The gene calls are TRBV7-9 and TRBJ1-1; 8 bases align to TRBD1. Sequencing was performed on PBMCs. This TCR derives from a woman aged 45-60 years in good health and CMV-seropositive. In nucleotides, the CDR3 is TGTGCCAGCAGCCGACAGGGGACCCTGAACACTGAAGCTTTCTTT. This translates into CASSRQGTLNTEAFF. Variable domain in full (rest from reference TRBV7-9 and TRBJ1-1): DTGVSQNPRHKITKRGQNVTFRCDPISEHNRLYWYRQTLGQGPEFLTYFQNEAQLEKSRLLSDRFSAERPKGSFSTLEIQRTEQGDSAMYLCASSRQGTLNTEAFFGQGTRLTVV.